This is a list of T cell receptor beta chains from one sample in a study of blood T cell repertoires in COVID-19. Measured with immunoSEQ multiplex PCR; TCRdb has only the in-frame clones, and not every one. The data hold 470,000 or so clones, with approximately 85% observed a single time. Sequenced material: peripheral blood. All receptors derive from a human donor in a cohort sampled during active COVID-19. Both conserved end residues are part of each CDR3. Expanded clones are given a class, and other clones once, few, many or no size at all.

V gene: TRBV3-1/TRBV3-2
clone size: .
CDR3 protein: CASSGLAGVGTDTQYF

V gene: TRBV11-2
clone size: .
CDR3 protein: CASSPGQRTEAFF

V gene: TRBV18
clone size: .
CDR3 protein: CASSPRTGVSTDTQYF

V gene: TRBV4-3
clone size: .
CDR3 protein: CASSQESGTNQPQHF

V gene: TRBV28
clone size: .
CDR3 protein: CASSPPGQERLSGNTIYF

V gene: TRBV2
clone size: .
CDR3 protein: CASSDSAGVLGTQYF

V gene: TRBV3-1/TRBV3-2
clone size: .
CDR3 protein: CASSQPPLGAEAFF

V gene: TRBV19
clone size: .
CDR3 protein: CASSIRADSNEKLFF

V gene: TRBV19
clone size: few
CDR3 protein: CASSFGTDTEAFF

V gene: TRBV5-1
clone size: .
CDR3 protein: CASSLEGGTQYF

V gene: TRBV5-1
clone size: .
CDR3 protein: CASSSGNPADTQYF

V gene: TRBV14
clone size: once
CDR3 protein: CASSHQLQGNTEAFF

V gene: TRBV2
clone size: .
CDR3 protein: CASYSSGRVSGYEQYF

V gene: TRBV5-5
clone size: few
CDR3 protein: CASSLEIGGANVLTF

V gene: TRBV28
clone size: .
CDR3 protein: CASSLAGGPTYEQYF

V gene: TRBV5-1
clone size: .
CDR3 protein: CASSFQGGNTGELFF

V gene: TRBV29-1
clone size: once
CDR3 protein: CSVEETGEETQYF

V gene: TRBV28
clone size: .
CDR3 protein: CASRATGTENEKLFF

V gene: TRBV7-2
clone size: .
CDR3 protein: CASSLWNGRGSPLHF

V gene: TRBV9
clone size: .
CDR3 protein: CASSEGTGTYEQYF

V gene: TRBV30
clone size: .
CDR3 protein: CAWSVWDRGPYGYTF

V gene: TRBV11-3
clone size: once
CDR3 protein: CASSFTGQGARTDTQYF

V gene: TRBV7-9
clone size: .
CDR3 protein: CASSFWGVRQGNYEQYF

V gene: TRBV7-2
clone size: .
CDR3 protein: CASSLVPGRDTEAFF

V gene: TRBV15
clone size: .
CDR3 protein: CATSRPLYNEQFF

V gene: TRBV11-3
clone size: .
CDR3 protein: CASSLVGSHAEQYF

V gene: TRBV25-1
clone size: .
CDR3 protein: CASSEEGGSYNEQFF

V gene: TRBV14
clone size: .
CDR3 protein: CASSQGTGGGYTF

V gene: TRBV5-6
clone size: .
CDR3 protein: CASSPFNSPLHF

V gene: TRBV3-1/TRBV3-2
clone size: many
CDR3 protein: CASSPGEREHTF

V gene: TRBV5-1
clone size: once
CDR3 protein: CASSLAGGSLYEQYF

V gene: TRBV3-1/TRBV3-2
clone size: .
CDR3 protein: CAGSQGLAGGRSSYEQYF

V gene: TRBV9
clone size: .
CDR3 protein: CASSVGGVHYEQYF

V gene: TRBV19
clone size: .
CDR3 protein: CASRGARGAITEAFF

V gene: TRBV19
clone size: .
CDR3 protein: CASSIGGGYSYNEQFF

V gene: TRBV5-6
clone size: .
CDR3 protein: CASSPSGLAKNIQYF

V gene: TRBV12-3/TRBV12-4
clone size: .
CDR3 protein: CASSPSGGNTIYF

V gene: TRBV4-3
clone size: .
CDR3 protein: CASSQEGRGTYNEQFF

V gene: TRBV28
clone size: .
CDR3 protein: CASSLTQQGYYTF

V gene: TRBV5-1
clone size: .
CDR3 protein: CASSSPAGTGTDTQYF

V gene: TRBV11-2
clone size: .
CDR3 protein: CASSPWVAGSNEQFF

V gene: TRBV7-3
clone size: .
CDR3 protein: CASSLGRAPPYEQYF

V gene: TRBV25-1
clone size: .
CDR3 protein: CASGTSGSAGELFF

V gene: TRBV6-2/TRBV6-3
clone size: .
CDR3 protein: CASSYAGLALQDTQYF

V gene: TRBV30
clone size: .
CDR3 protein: CAWSVPGMNTEAFF

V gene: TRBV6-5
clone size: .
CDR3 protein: CASSYSDRGRVEAFF

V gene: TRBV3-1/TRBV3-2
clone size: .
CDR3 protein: CASSPGRRSNQPQHF

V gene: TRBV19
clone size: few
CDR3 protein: CASSQTLAGGGYEQFF

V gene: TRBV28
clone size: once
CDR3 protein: CASSSATVASWALGYEQYF

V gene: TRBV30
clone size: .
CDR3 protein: CAWKQGNSNTEAFF

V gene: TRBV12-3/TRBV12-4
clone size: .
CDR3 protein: CASRFDNNQPQHF

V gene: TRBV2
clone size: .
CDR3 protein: CASSEYGGYTEAFF

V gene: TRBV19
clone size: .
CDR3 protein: CASIQGKAGNTIYF